A single sample is the source of the 25 T cell receptor beta chains below, sequenced in a study of T cell responses to AZD1222 COVID-19 vaccine. TCRdb's copy holds only in-frame clones and misses some; the assay was immunoSEQ multiplex PCR. The sample contains 140,000 to 150,000 clones, 80% to 95% of which appear only once. Sequencing used peripheral blood, obtained on day 0 of AZD1222 vaccination. Every receptor here comes from an adult in good health.

The gene calls are TRBV5-1 and TRBJ1-1, with a tentative D call TRBD1 (5 bases). Germline assignment: CDR1 SGHRS and CDR2 YFSETQ. V was trimmed by 0 bases and J by 6 bases, leaving 15 bases between them. The CDR3 is 15 residues long. CDR3 DNA sequence: TGCGCCAGCAGCTTGGAATGGGGCGAGGGCCCTGAAGCTTTCTTT. Amino acids: CASSLEWGEGPEAFF.

V and J are TRBV7-9 and TRBJ2-7; 11 nucleotides align to TRBD2. Trimming at V came to 5 bases and at J to 0 bases, leaving 6 bases not matched to a gene. Germline CDR1 reads SEHNR; CDR2 reads FQNEAQ (reference sequence). This CDR3 spans 16 amino acids. The CDR3 region has the DNA TGTGCCAGCAGCCCCTATAGCGGGAGGGCCTCCTACGAGCAGTACTTC. As protein: CASSPYSGRASYEQYF.

The CDR3 DNA reads as TGTGCCAGCAGTCCCTTGCTAGGAGCCTCCTCGCGCCAGTACTTC. It specifies CASSPLLGASSRQYF. J is TRBJ2-7 and V is TRBV6-5; D is uncertain. Germline CDR1 and CDR2: MNHEY and SVGAGI. Trimming pared 5 bases from V and 10 bases from J, leaving 24 bases between. The length of the CDR3 is 15 residues.

In the case of this clone: Other nucleotide sequences in the sample specify the same CDR3. This sequence joins TRBV9 and TRBJ2-7; D is perhaps TRBD1 or TRBD2 (5 bases each). V was shortened by 0 bases and J by 0 bases, with 10 bases between the two germline ends. Germline V lookup: CDR1 SGDLS, CDR2 YYNGEE. The CDR3 sequence is 15 residues long. The CDR3 protein is CASSVAGTGSYEQYF. The DNA for the CDR3 is TGTGCCAGCAGCGTAGCCGGGACGGGCTCCTACGAGCAGTACTTC.

This chain connects TRBV18 to TRBJ1-2; 8 bases map to TRBD1. The germline V gene encodes CDR1 KGHSH and CDR2 LQKENI. After removal of 3 bases from V and 3 bases from J, the junction contained 6 bases not matched to a gene. CDR3 length: 15 amino acids. As DNA, the CDR3 is TGTGCCAGCTCACCGACAGGGGTGGTGGACTATGGCTACACCTTC. Amino acid sequence: CASSPTGVVDYGYTF. Combining the CDR3 with reference TRBV18 and TRBJ1-2 gives the whole variable domain NAGVMQNPRHLVRRRGQEARLRCSPMKGHSHVYWYRQLPEEGLKFMVYLQKENIIDESGMPKERFSAEFPKEGPSILRIQQVVRGDSAAYFCASSPTGVVDYGYTFGSGTRLTVV.

The genes are TRBV24-1 and TRBJ2-1, with unresolved D. V was trimmed by 0 bases and J by 0 bases, leaving 8 bases between them. Germline values: CDR1 KGHDR, CDR2 SFDVKD. The CDR3 contains 16 residues. The CDR3 is CATSDLRADSYNEQFF. The DNA of the CDR3 is TGTGCCACCAGTGATTTGCGGGCAGACTCCTACAATGAGCAGTTCTTC.

The CDR3 region is CAWSGPYNEQFF. The CDR3, as DNA: TGTGCCTGGAGTGGCCCTTACAATGAGCAGTTCTTC. The rearrangement links TRBV30 to TRBJ2-1; D is uncertain. This CDR3 is built from 12 residues. The ends were cut back, 1 base at V and 4 bases at J, with 5 bases in the middle. Germline V CDR1 and CDR2: GTSNPN, SVGIG (reference sequence).

This clone turned up a few times. V usage is TRBV19 and J usage is TRBJ1-1; D unresolved. Trimming took off 7 bases at V and 3 bases at J, with 18 bases between the two ends. Germline-derived CDR1 and CDR2 are LNHDA and SQIVND (reference sequence). This CDR3 has 15 amino acids. The DNA for the CDR3 is TGTGCCAGTAAGAGTGACGGACGGAGCGACACTGAAGCTTTCTTT. Translation gives CASKSDGRSDTEAFF.

The V call is TRBV7-2, the J call TRBJ2-4; possibly TRBD1 or TRBD2 for D (5 bases each). This CDR3 has 16 residues. V was shortened by 5 bases and J by 1 base, with 15 bases between the two germline ends. CDR1 and CDR2 (germline): SGHTA, FQGNSA. CDR3 sequence reads: CASSPLWGMAKNIQYF. Here the CDR3 DNA reads TGTGCCAGCAGCCCACTATGGGGGATGGCCAAAAACATTCAGTACTTC.

The chain recombines TRBV24-1 with TRBJ2-1, with no clear D. Germline lookup yields CDR1 KGHDR and CDR2 SFDVKD. V was clipped by 9 bases and J by 0 bases, with 11 bases between them. The CDR3 consists of 14 residues. The CDR3 region is CATSFGPSYNEQFF. The CDR3, as DNA: TGTGCCACCTCCTTCGGACCCTCCTACAATGAGCAGTTCTTC.

The rearrangement uses TRBV18 and TRBJ2-2, with a weak D call TRBD2 (5 bases). The CDR3 is made up of 15 amino acids. With 3 bases removed from V and 2 bases from J, the gap between germline ends came to 10 bases. In germline, CDR1 is KGHSH, CDR2 LQKENI. CDR3 bases: TGTGCCAGCTCACCCTTTGGACTTAACACCGGGGAGCTGTTTTTT. It encodes CASSPFGLNTGELFF.

The chain links TRBV30 to TRBJ1-6; D not resolved. Trimming cost V 1 base and J 7 bases, with 14 bases left between them. The CDR3 sequence is 15 residues long. Germline V gives CDR1 GTSNPN, CDR2 SVGIG (reference sequence). DNA of the CDR3: TGTGCCTGGAGTGAGGTGGTGGTGGGGAATTCACCCCTCCACTTT. Protein sequence: CAWSEVVVGNSPLHF.

The chain joins TRBV3-1 (or the pseudogene TRBV3-2) to TRBJ2-5, with 7 bases fitting TRBD2. V shed 10 bases, J shed 5 bases, and the junction held 1 base outside the gene matches. The germline V gene encodes CDR1 LGHDT and CDR2 YNNKEL (reference sequence). The CDR3 is made up of 10 amino acids. CDR3 nucleotides: TGTGCCACCGGGGGGGAGACCCAGTACTTC. The encoded protein is CATGGETQYF.

J is TRBJ1-1 and V is TRBV19; D is perhaps TRBD1 (5 bases). Germline V gives CDR1 LNHDA, CDR2 SQIVND (reference sequence). Trimming took off 4 bases at V and 3 bases at J, with 15 bases between the two ends. This CDR3 comprises 15 residues. The CDR3 region is CASSSQPGGDTEAFF. In DNA, the CDR3 is TGTGCCAGTAGTAGCCAGCCCGGGGGGGACACTGAAGCTTTCTTT.

The rearrangement links TRBV7-8 to TRBJ1-5; TRBD1 might be the D (5 bases). The germline gives CDR1 SGHVS, CDR2 FQNEAQ. The CDR3 runs 16 residues. V was cut by 5 bases and J by 0 bases, with 14 bases left in between. CDR3 protein: CASSRRGGSSNQPQHF. CDR3 in DNA: TGTGCCAGCAGCCGGCGGGGGGGATCTAGCAATCAGCCCCAGCATTTT.

The chain links TRBV19 to TRBJ1-2; D remains unclear. V lost 4 bases and J lost 4, with 13 bases in between. CDR1 is LNHDA, CDR2 SQIVND, per germline (reference sequence). This CDR3 region has 14 residues. CDR3 nucleotides: TGTGCCAGTAGTACCCCTGAGGCGGGCTATGGCTACACCTTC. It specifies CASSTPEAGYGYTF.

The V gene is TRBV5-5, the J gene TRBJ2-7; D is tentatively TRBD1 or TRBD2 (6 bases each). There are 15 residues in the CDR3. V lost 4 bases, J lost 0 bases, and 14 bases lay in between. Germline V gene data show CDR1 as SGHKS and CDR2 as YYEKEE (reference sequence). CDR3 amino acids: CASSLLRGLSYEQYF. In DNA, the CDR3 is TGTGCCAGCAGCCTACTCCGGGGGCTCTCCTACGAGCAGTACTTC.

This chain uses TRBV30 with TRBJ1-3, with D possibly being TRBD1 (5 bases). The V end lost 3 bases, the J end lost 1 base, and 10 bases lay between the germline ends. This CDR3 contains 14 residues. Germline V gene data show CDR1 as GTSNPN and CDR2 as SVGIG (reference sequence). CDR3 sequence: CAWRRGVSGNTIYF. CDR3 in DNA: TGTGCCTGGAGACGAGGGGTTTCTGGAAACACCATATATTTT.

The rearrangement joins TRBV5-1 to TRBJ2-5; TRBD2 agrees at 7 bases. The V gene end was trimmed by 4 bases and the J gene end by 0 bases; junction bases not matched to a gene: 6. From germline, CDR1 is SGHRS and CDR2 YFSETQ. The CDR3 covers 15 residues. CDR3 bases: TGCGCCAGCAGCACCGGGGGGTTGTACCAAGAGACCCAGTACTTC. Translated, it gives CASSTGGLYQETQYF.

This clone has just a few counts. The chain carries TRBV2 and TRBJ1-2; 7 bases line up with TRBD1. V shed 7 bases and J 2 bases; nucleotides not matched to a gene: 4. Germline loops: CDR1 SNHLY, CDR2 FYNNEI. CDR3 size: 13 residues. CDR3 protein: CASTRDSNYGYTF. DNA of the CDR3: TGTGCCAGCACCAGGGACAGCAACTATGGCTACACCTTC.

This sequence joins TRBV6-5 and TRBJ1-5; no reliable D call. The V end was cut by 5 bases, the J end by 1 base, with 9 bases between. CDR1 is MNHEY, CDR2 SVGAGI, per germline. CDR3 length equals 14 residues. The CDR3 coding sequence is TGTGCCAGCAGTATTGGCAGAAGCAATCAGCCCCAGCATTTT. Translation: CASSIGRSNQPQHF.

The rearrangement uses TRBV7-9 and TRBJ1-1; D is uncertain. From germline, CDR1 is SEHNR and CDR2 FQNEAQ (reference sequence). This CDR3 contains 13 residues. Trimming left V 5 bases short and J 3 bases short, with 10 bases between. DNA for the CDR3: TGTGCCAGCAGCCAACACTGGGACACTGAAGCTTTCTTT. Residues: CASSQHWDTEAFF.

V is TRBV28 and J is TRBJ1-1; 7 positions agree with TRBD1. The J segment lost 4 bases and the V segment lost 5 bases, leaving 10 bases of the junction unmatched. Germline CDR1 is MDHEN and CDR2 is SYDVKM. The CDR3 loop spans 15 amino acids. The CDR3 reads CASSQPGGASTEAFF. The DNA of the CDR3 is TGTGCCAGCAGTCAACCAGGGGGGGCGTCCACTGAAGCTTTCTTT.

This sequence joins TRBV5-4 and TRBJ2-1; 9 bases line up with TRBD2. Germline V gene lookup returns CDR1 SGHNT and CDR2 YYREEE (reference sequence). V gave up 4 bases and J gave up 8 bases; unmatched junction bases: 10. This CDR3 is built from 15 residues. CDR3 DNA: TGTGCCAGCAGCCCACCGGGACTAGCTCTATATGAGCAGTTCTTC. This sequence encodes CASSPPGLALYEQFF. Combining the CDR3 with reference TRBV5-4 and TRBJ2-1 gives the whole variable domain ETGVTQSPTHLIKTRGQQVTLRCSSQSGHNTVSWYQQALGQGPQFIFQYYREEENGRGNFPPRFSGLQFPNYSSELNVNALELDDSALYLCASSPPGLALYEQFFGPGTRLTVL.

The V and J genes are TRBV28 and TRBJ1-4; D gene ambiguous. Trimming shortened V by 3 bases and J by 0 bases, and 5 bases separated the two germline ends. The germline V gene has CDR1 MDHEN and CDR2 SYDVKM. The CDR3 sequence is 14 residues long. CDR3: CASSFQSTNEKLFF. The DNA for the CDR3 is TGTGCCAGCAGTTTTCAGTCAACTAATGAAAAACTGTTTTTT.